Presented here are 31 T cell receptor beta chains from one specimen sequenced in a study of shared clonotypes between healthy human individuals. Produced via immunoSEQ multiplex PCR; TCRdb's table is partial and in-frame only. The table lists millions of clones, about 95% of them singletons. CD45RO-negative cells were positively selected for CCR7, leaving out terminally differentiated effector memory CD45RA+ cells. The source material was naive CD8+ T cells sorted from blood. These receptors all stem from a man younger than 35 in good health.

This chain links TRBV27 with TRBJ2-1, with TRBD2 matching 8 bases. Germline CDR1 and CDR2: MNHEY and SMNVEV (reference sequence). This CDR3 has 15 residues. V shed 5 bases and J 8 bases; nucleotides not matched to a gene: 11. The CDR3 region is CASSVPGLVIDEQFF. The DNA of the CDR3 is TGTGCCAGCAGTGTCCCGGGACTAGTAATCGATGAGCAGTTCTTC.

The gene calls are TRBV18 and TRBJ2-1; D is possibly TRBD1 or TRBD2 (6 bases each). The CDR3 loop spans 17 amino acids. V lost 0 bases to trimming and J lost 4 bases, with 16 bases between them. Germline-derived CDR1 and CDR2 are KGHSH and LQKENI. The CDR3 here is CASSPPVTGAGYNEQFF. DNA of the CDR3: TGTGCCAGCTCACCACCGGTTACGGGGGCAGGGTACAATGAGCAGTTCTTC.

The rearrangement uses TRBV5-1 and TRBJ1-4; tentatively, D is TRBD1 (6 bases). The ends were cut back, 0 bases at V and 7 bases at J, with 13 bases in the middle. Per the germline V gene, CDR1 is SGHRS and CDR2 is YFSETQ. This CDR3 has 15 amino acids. The CDR3 protein is CASSLEGDIGEKLFF. CDR3 DNA: TGCGCCAGCAGCTTGGAGGGGGACATAGGTGAAAAACTGTTTTTT.

The chain uses TRBV10-2 and TRBJ2-5, with D possibly being TRBD2 (6 bases). The CDR3 totals 15 residues. Trimming took off 0 bases at V and 4 bases at J, with 12 bases between the two ends. Germline CDR1 reads WSHSY; CDR2 reads SAAADI. The CDR3 bases are TGCGCCAGCAGTGAGTCGAGTGCCGGGGGAGAGACCCAGTACTTC. The encoded protein is CASSESSAGGETQYF.

Worth noting for this clone: This sample includes further DNA sequences coding for the same CDR3. V gene TRBV27 combines with J gene TRBJ1-3; D is unresolved. The germline V gene encodes CDR1 MNHEY and CDR2 SMNVEV (reference sequence). V lost 0 bases to trimming and J lost 1 base, with 7 bases between them. The length of the CDR3 is 15 residues. Here the CDR3 reads CASSLSPTSGNTIYF. The DNA of the CDR3 is TGTGCCAGCAGTTTATCGCCCACGTCTGGAAACACCATATATTTT.

The J gene is TRBJ2-7, the V gene TRBV28, with a weak D call TRBD1 (6 bases). Germline V gene data show CDR1 as MDHEN and CDR2 as SYDVKM. The CDR3 contains 16 residues. V dropped 6 bases and J dropped 5 bases, with 23 bases sitting between them. The CDR3 protein is CASSSNSRGFRDEQYF. Here the CDR3 DNA reads TGTGCCAGCAGCTCTAACTCTAGGGGGTTCCGGGACGAGCAGTACTTC.

A single count supports this clone. A read error may be the cause here, since a much bigger clone is one base away. The identical CDR3 is also encoded by other nucleotide sequences in the sample. This chain links TRBV27 with TRBJ2-7, with 7 bases fitting TRBD1. The CDR3 loop spans 13 amino acids. V trimming: 6 bases; J trimming: 2 bases; junction bases outside the gene matches: 4. Germline V gives CDR1 MNHEY, CDR2 SMNVEV (reference sequence). CDR3 sequence reads: CASSVQGTYEQYF. The CDR3 nucleotides are TGTGCCAGCAGCGTACAGGGGACCTACGAGCAGTACTTC.

V gene TRBV2 combines with J gene TRBJ2-7; TRBD2 aligns across 8 bases. The CDR3 has 16 residues. The germline V gene has CDR1 SNHLY and CDR2 FYNNEI. J lost 7 bases, V lost 4 bases, and 15 bases had no gene match. CDR3 DNA sequence: TGTGCCAGCAGTGTCACACGGGAGGGTGCTATGGGGGAGCAGTACTTC. Amino acids: CASSVTREGAMGEQYF.

CDR3 in amino acids: CACRAGEGRNEQFF. The CDR3 bases are TGTGCCTGCCGAGCGGGAGAGGGTAGGAATGAGCAGTTCTTC. The chain couples TRBV30 to TRBJ2-1; TRBD2 matches at 8 bases. This CDR3 is built from 14 residues. Germline values: CDR1 GTSNPN, CDR2 SVGIG (reference sequence). Unmatched junction bases numbered 11, after V lost 6 bases and J lost 7 bases. The full variable domain, its missing parts supplied by reference TRBV30 and TRBJ2-1, is SQTIHQWPATLVQPVGSPLSLECTVEGTSNPNLYWYRQAAGRGLQLLFYSVGIGQISSEVPQNLSASRPQDRQFILSSKKLLLSDSGFYLCACRAGEGRNEQFFGPGTRLTVL.

This rearrangement joins TRBV5-4 to TRBJ2-7; TRBD2 might be the D (6 bases). Trimming shortened V by 7 bases and J by 2 bases, and 10 bases separated the two germline ends. Per germline, CDR1 SGHNT and CDR2 YYREEE (reference sequence). The CDR3 is 12 residues long. CDR3: CASGGSPYEQYF. DNA for the CDR3: TGTGCCAGCGGGGGGAGTCCCTACGAGCAGTACTTC.

The chain joins TRBV27 to TRBJ1-1; TRBD1 might be the D (5 bases). The V gene's germline CDR1 is MNHEY and CDR2 SMNVEV (reference sequence). The CDR3 is 16 residues long. V lost 2 bases, J lost 0 bases, and 13 bases lay in between. CDR3 in amino acids: CASSLGGWGLNTEAFF. The CDR3 region has the DNA TGTGCCAGCAGTTTAGGTGGCTGGGGGTTGAACACTGAAGCTTTCTTT.

This clone was seen only once. This chain links TRBV30 with TRBJ1-1, with TRBD1 identical over 8 bases. Germline loops: CDR1 GTSNPN, CDR2 SVGIG (reference sequence). The CDR3 sequence is 14 residues long. V lost 1 base to trimming and J lost 5 bases; unmatched junction nucleotides: 6. The CDR3, as DNA: TGTGCCTGGAGTGATGGACAGGGAGGGACTGAAGCTTTCTTT. Protein: CAWSDGQGGTEAFF.

A remark on this clone: The same CDR3 also results from other DNA sequences found in this sample. The chain has TRBV6-6 and TRBJ1-5; D might be TRBD1 (5 bases). Per germline, CDR1 MNHNY and CDR2 SVGAGI (reference sequence). This CDR3 is 14 amino acids long. V was cut by 4 bases and J by 5 bases, with 12 bases left in between. The CDR3: CASSSRGADQPQHF. The CDR3 DNA follows: TGTGCCAGCAGTTCAAGGGGCGCAGATCAGCCCCAGCATTTT.

This clone has a single count. The chain is built from TRBV5-6 and TRBJ2-7; D gene unclear. The CDR3 spans 14 residues. The V gene lost 2 bases and the J gene lost 0 bases, with 9 bases spanning the gap. Germline V lookup: CDR1 SGHDT, CDR2 YYEEEE. This CDR3 reads CASSFGPNSYEQYF. The CDR3 DNA follows: TGTGCCAGCAGCTTTGGGCCCAACTCCTACGAGCAGTACTTC. The whole variable domain, remainder taken from reference TRBV5-6 and TRBJ2-7, is DAGVTQSPTHLIKTRGQQVTLRCSPKSGHDTVSWYQQALGQGPQFIFQYYEEEERQRGNFPDRFSGHQFPNYSSELNVNALLLGDSALYLCASSFGPNSYEQYFGPGTRLTVT.

The rearrangement links TRBV7-2 to TRBJ2-4; D ambiguous. Trimming left V 3 bases short and J 5 bases short, with 11 bases between. The V gene's germline CDR1 is SGHTA and CDR2 FQGNSA. The CDR3 contains 14 residues. The CDR3 region is CASSFRVSQNIQYF. CDR3 coding DNA: TGTGCCAGCAGCTTTCGAGTGTCCCAAAACATTCAGTACTTC.

The chain employs TRBV6-6 and TRBJ1-2; tentative D call: TRBD1 (5 bases). The germline V gene encodes CDR1 MNHNY and CDR2 SVGAGI (reference sequence). There are 14 residues in the CDR3. V shed 6 bases and J shed 4 bases, with 15 bases lying between them. The CDR3: CASRHPGPLYGYTF. The CDR3 region has the DNA TGTGCCAGCAGACATCCGGGGCCACTCTATGGCTACACCTTC.

This clone was detected only once. The sample has other DNA sequences that encode this CDR3 too. The rearrangement uses TRBV5-6 and TRBJ2-1; D is unclear. The germline CDR1 and CDR2 sequences are SGHDT and YYEEEE. The CDR3 has 12 amino acids. Trimming pared 0 bases from V and 6 bases from J, leaving 4 bases between. CDR3 nucleotide sequence: TGTGCCAGCAGCTTGGGCGGCAATGAGCAGTTCTTC. Protein product: CASSLGGNEQFF.

V usage is TRBV4-3 and J usage is TRBJ2-2; maybe TRBD1 (5 bases). V dropped 0 bases and J dropped 1 base, with 6 bases sitting between them. This CDR3 has 15 residues. Germline CDR1 LGHNA, CDR2 YSLEER. CDR3 sequence (DNA): TGCGCCAGCAGCCAAGATGACAGGAACACCGGGGAGCTGTTTTTT. Its translation: CASSQDDRNTGELFF.

The rearrangement links TRBV7-9 to TRBJ1-2, with a possible D match to TRBD1 (5 bases). The CDR3 has 12 amino acids. Germline assignment: CDR1 SEHNR and CDR2 FQNEAQ (reference sequence). V shed 5 bases and J shed 8 bases, with 12 bases lying between them. The CDR3 reads CASSPYGAGYTF. The CDR3 nucleotides are TGTGCCAGCAGCCCATATGGGGCCGGCTACACCTTC.

The chain carries TRBV6-1 and TRBJ2-7; no definite D call. The CDR3 extends over 13 amino acids. The V gene's germline CDR1 is MNHNS and CDR2 SASEGT. V was trimmed by 1 base and J by 3 bases, leaving 7 bases between them. CDR3 in DNA: TGTGCCAGCAGTGAAGGTATGTTCTACGAGCAGTACTTC. Its protein is CASSEGMFYEQYF.

This chain joins TRBV2 and TRBJ2-7; 7 nucleotides align to TRBD1. CDR1 SNHLY and CDR2 FYNNEI come from the germline V gene. The CDR3 runs 14 residues. V trimming: 9 bases; J trimming: 0 bases; junction bases outside the gene matches: 8. CDR3 nucleotides: TGTGCCAGTCGACAGGGATTCCTCTCCTACGAGCAGTACTTC. Its translation: CASRQGFLSYEQYF.

The J gene is TRBJ2-3, the V gene TRBV7-9; the match to TRBD2 covers 9 bases. CDR1 SEHNR and CDR2 FQNEAQ come from the germline V gene (reference sequence). The CDR3 is made up of 15 amino acids. V lost 8 bases and J lost 2; bases outside the gene matches: 8. DNA of the CDR3: TGTGCCAGCGGAAGTAGCGGGGGATCCACAGATACGCAGTATTTT. Translating it yields CASGSSGGSTDTQYF. Full variable domain (outside the CDR3, taken from reference TRBV7-9 and TRBJ2-3): DTGVSQNPRHKITKRGQNVTFRCDPISEHNRLYWYRQTLGQGPEFLTYFQNEAQLEKSRLLSDRFSAERPKGSFSTLEIQRTEQGDSAMYLCASGSSGGSTDTQYFGPGTRLTVL.

This clone has a single count. The rearrangement links TRBV13 to TRBJ1-6, with 9 bases lining up with TRBD1. Trimming at V came to 4 bases and at J to 7 bases, leaving 11 bases not matched to a gene. The CDR3 consists of 17 residues. CDR1 and CDR2 from the germline V gene are PRHDT and FYEKMQ (reference sequence). CDR3 in amino acids: CASSSSGEQGANSPLHF. DNA for the CDR3: TGTGCCAGCAGCTCCAGCGGGGAACAGGGGGCAAATTCACCCCTCCACTTT.

The rearrangement joins TRBV4-3 to TRBJ1-6, with D possibly being TRBD1 (6 bases). Germline CDR1 is LGHNA and CDR2 is YSLEER. Trimming stripped 0 bases from V and 6 bases from J, with 21 bases between. CDR3 length equals 19 residues. The CDR3 sequence is CASSQDLPGHRDTNSPLHF. CDR3 nucleotide sequence: TGCGCCAGCAGCCAAGATCTCCCGGGCCACAGGGACACTAATTCACCCCTCCACTTT.

This chain joins TRBV27 and TRBJ1-4; D may be TRBD1 (6 bases). Trimming pared 4 bases from V and 5 bases from J, leaving 17 bases between. The germline CDR1 and CDR2 sequences are MNHEY and SMNVEV (reference sequence). This CDR3 comprises 16 residues. The CDR3: CASSSLMDRHNEKLFF. CDR3 DNA sequence: TGTGCCAGCAGTTCATTAATGGACAGACACAATGAAAAACTGTTTTTT.

The chain is built from TRBV6-1 and TRBJ1-1; 9 bases are a match to TRBD1. Trimming cost V 5 bases and J 5 bases; bases outside gene matches: 6. This CDR3 spans 14 amino acids. Germline V CDR1 and CDR2: MNHNS, SASEGT. DNA of the CDR3: TGTGCCAGCAGTTTGACAGGGGGGAGTACTGAAGCTTTCTTT. Translated, it gives CASSLTGGSTEAFF.

The chain carries TRBV7-9 and TRBJ1-1; D might be TRBD1 (5 bases). Germline lookup yields CDR1 SEHNR and CDR2 FQNEAQ (reference sequence). Trimming shortened V by 4 bases and J by 1 base, and 10 bases separated the two germline ends. The CDR3 is 14 residues long. The CDR3 sequence: CASSSRVPNTEAFF. The CDR3 nucleotides read TGTGCCAGCAGCTCCAGGGTACCGAACACTGAAGCTTTCTTT. Full variable domain (remainder filled in from reference TRBV7-9 and TRBJ1-1): DTGVSQNPRHKITKRGQNVTFRCDPISEHNRLYWYRQTLGQGPEFLTYFQNEAQLEKSRLLSDRFSAERPKGSFSTLEIQRTEQGDSAMYLCASSSRVPNTEAFFGQGTRLTVV.

A remark on this clone: This same CDR3 is encoded by further DNA sequences in the sample. V and J are TRBV5-1 and TRBJ2-2; D not certain. Trimming cost V 0 bases and J 1 base, with 7 bases left between them. Germline CDR1 reads SGHRS; CDR2 reads YFSETQ. The CDR3 consists of 15 residues. The DNA for the CDR3 is TGCGCCAGCAGCTTGGGGGCTGGGAACACCGGGGAGCTGTTTTTT. It specifies CASSLGAGNTGELFF.

The chain carries TRBV6-6 and TRBJ2-7; 8 bases are shared with TRBD2. The CDR3 loop spans 15 amino acids. Germline values: CDR1 MNHNY, CDR2 SVGAGI (reference sequence). The J segment lost 4 bases and the V segment lost 8 bases, leaving 13 bases of the junction unmatched. DNA for the CDR3: TGTGCCAGCTGCACCGGGGGACTAGTGGGTTACGAGCAGTACTTC. It is translated as CASCTGGLVGYEQYF.

The chain links TRBV5-1 to TRBJ2-7; D is possibly TRBD1 or TRBD2 (6 bases each). Trimming took 1 base from V and 2 from J, leaving 10 bases between them. The CDR3 has 14 amino acids. The germline V gene has CDR1 SGHRS and CDR2 YFSETQ. The CDR3 DNA reads TGCGCCAGCAGCTTGAGGGGGGCGGCCTACGAGCAGTACTTC. Its translation: CASSLRGAAYEQYF.

The CDR3 DNA is TGTGCCAGCAGTACCCCCTCCCAACTAGCGGGGGGGTACAATGAGCAGTTCTTC. Protein: CASSTPSQLAGGYNEQFF. The chain uses TRBV28 and TRBJ2-1; 13 nucleotides agree with TRBD2. J gave up 4 bases and V 5 bases, and 11 bases lay outside the gene matches. The germline V gene has CDR1 MDHEN and CDR2 SYDVKM. The CDR3 covers 18 residues.